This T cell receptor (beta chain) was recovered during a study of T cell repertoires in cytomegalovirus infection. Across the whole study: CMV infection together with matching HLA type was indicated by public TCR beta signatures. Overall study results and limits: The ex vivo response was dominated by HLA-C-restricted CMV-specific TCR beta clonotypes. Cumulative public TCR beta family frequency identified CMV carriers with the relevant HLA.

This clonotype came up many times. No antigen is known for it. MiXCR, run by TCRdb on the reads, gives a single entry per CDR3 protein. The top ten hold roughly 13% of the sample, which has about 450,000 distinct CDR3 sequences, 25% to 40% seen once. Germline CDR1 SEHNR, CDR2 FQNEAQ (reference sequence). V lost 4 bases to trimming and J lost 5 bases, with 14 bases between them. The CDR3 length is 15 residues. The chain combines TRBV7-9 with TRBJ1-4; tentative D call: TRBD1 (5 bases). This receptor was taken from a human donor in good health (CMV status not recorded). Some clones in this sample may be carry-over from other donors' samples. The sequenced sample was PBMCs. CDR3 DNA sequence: TGTGCCAGCAGCTCAGGAGGCGGGGGGAATGAAAAACTGTTTTTT. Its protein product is CASSSGGGGNEKLFF.